Presented here are 32 T cell receptor beta chains from one specimen sequenced in a study of T cells in pancreatic ductal adenocarcinoma. Sequenced by immunoSEQ multiplex PCR; TCRdb stores in-frame clones only, minus some. The sample yields roughly 500 clones, around 87% seen once. The selected patients with pancreatic ductal adenocarcinoma had surgery but no neoadjuvant therapy. Sequences were obtained from pancreatic tumor tissue. These TCRs come from a human donor with pancreatic ductal adenocarcinoma. The donor label of this sample is uncertain.

V and J are TRBV6-1 and TRBJ1-2, with TRBD1 identical over 7 bases. This CDR3 spans 13 amino acids. CDR1 is MNHNS and CDR2 is SASEGT in the germline V gene. J gave up 2 bases and V 4 bases, and 1 base lay outside the gene matches. The CDR3 loop reads CASSGTGNYGYTF. CDR3 DNA: TGTGCCAGCAGTGGGACAGGAAACTATGGCTACACCTTC.

This rearrangement joins TRBV28 to TRBJ2-6; perhaps TRBD1 as D (5 bases). Trimming removed 6 bases from V and 0 bases from J, with 9 bases in between. Germline V CDR1 and CDR2: MDHEN, SYDVKM. The CDR3 covers 15 residues. The CDR3 loop reads CASSSDSSGANVLTF. The DNA for the CDR3 is TGTGCCAGCAGCTCCGACAGCTCTGGGGCCAACGTCCTGACTTTC.

This chain links TRBV5-1 with TRBJ2-7; 7 positions agree with TRBD1. CDR3 length equals 15 residues. With 4 bases clipped from V and 5 bases from J, the junction kept 12 bases outside the gene matches. Germline loops: CDR1 SGHRS, CDR2 YFSETQ. CDR3 loop: CASSPQGVEFNEQYF. The DNA for the CDR3 is TGCGCCAGCAGCCCCCAGGGGGTTGAGTTTAACGAGCAGTACTTC.

The gene calls are TRBV25-1 and TRBJ2-7; tentative D call: TRBD1 (5 bases). Trimming removed 7 bases at V and 3 bases at J, with 16 bases between. Germline assignment: CDR1 MGHDK and CDR2 SYGVNS. The CDR3 runs 14 residues. DNA for the CDR3: TGTGCCAGCACCAACTCCCCCCAGGGCTACGAGCAGTACTTC. This codes for CASTNSPQGYEQYF.

The chain employs TRBV6-6 and TRBJ2-7; D remains unclear. Germline lookup yields CDR1 MNHNY and CDR2 SVGAGI (reference sequence). V was cut by 6 bases and J by 5 bases, with 8 bases left in between. The CDR3 loop spans 11 amino acids. The DNA for the CDR3 is TGTGCCAGCAGCCAAAAGAACGAGCAGTACTTC. Translated: CASSQKNEQYF.

The chain has TRBV7-2 and TRBJ1-1, with D uncertain. V lost 2 bases to trimming and J lost 4 bases, with 14 bases between them. CDR1 is SGHTA, CDR2 FQGNSA, per germline. The CDR3 has 15 residues. Here the CDR3 DNA reads TGTGCCAGCAGCTTACACATGGGCTCGAGCACTGAAGCTTTCTTT. Translation gives CASSLHMGSSTEAFF.

The chain employs TRBV7-3 and TRBJ2-1; no reliable D call. With 2 bases removed from V and 6 bases from J, the gap between germline ends came to 11 bases. CDR3 length: 14 residues. The germline V gene encodes CDR1 SGHTA and CDR2 FQGTGA. The DNA for the CDR3 is TGTGCCAGCAGCTTACTAGTTCATTCCAATGAGCAGTTCTTC. Translating it yields CASSLLVHSNEQFF.

This chain links TRBV19 with TRBJ2-6; D call uncertain. Deletions cut 4 bases from V and 5 bases from J, with 21 bases between. Germline-derived CDR1 and CDR2 are LNHDA and SQIVND (reference sequence). The CDR3 has 18 amino acids. The CDR3 reads CASSRIETSQSRANVLTF. For the CDR3, the DNA is TGTGCCAGTAGTAGGATAGAGACATCACAAAGTCGGGCCAACGTCCTGACTTTC.

This clone was detected only once. J is TRBJ2-5 and V is TRBV27; TRBD2 matches 9 bases. This CDR3 spans 17 amino acids. CDR1 is MNHEY, CDR2 SMNVEV, per germline (reference sequence). V lost 7 bases to trimming and J lost 3 bases; unmatched junction nucleotides: 15. CDR3 DNA: TGTGCCAGCATCGGGCGGGAGGGCCAATGGGGAAAAGAGACCCAGTACTTC. It translates to CASIGREGQWGKETQYF.

This chain connects TRBV5-4 to TRBJ1-3, with 9 bases identical to TRBD1. Germline trimming cut 1 base from V and 1 base from J; bases unmatched to any gene: 3. Germline loops: CDR1 SGHNT, CDR2 YYREEE (reference sequence). The CDR3 spans 16 residues. CDR3 coding DNA: TGTGCCAGCAGCTTGAACAGGGGGCTATCTGGAAACACCATATATTTT. This codes for CASSLNRGLSGNTIYF.

CDR3 sequence (DNA): TGCAGCGTTGAAGATTCACCAAAACCGGGCTCTGGGGCCAACGTCCTGACTTTC. Translating it yields CSVEDSPKPGSGANVLTF. This chain uses TRBV29-1 with TRBJ2-6; D gene uncertain. Per the germline V gene, CDR1 is SQVTM and CDR2 is ANQGSEA. The CDR3 has 18 residues. Trimming removed 0 bases from V and 0 bases from J, with 15 bases in between.

This clone occurred a few times. The chain has TRBV19 and TRBJ1-1; D is ambiguous. Between the trimmed V and J ends, which lost 0 bases and 9 bases, there was a span of 11 bases. This CDR3 comprises 13 residues. Looked up from germline, CDR1 is LNHDA and CDR2 is SQIVND (reference sequence). As DNA, the CDR3 is TGTGCCAGTAGTATAGATCTTTTCGTTAAAGCTTTCTTT. It yields the protein CASSIDLFVKAFF.

This rearrangement joins TRBV6-5 to TRBJ2-1; no clear D. The V and J ends lost 5 bases and 0 bases respectively, with 11 bases between them. The CDR3 runs to 15 residues. The germline V gene has CDR1 MNHEY and CDR2 SVGAGI. As DNA, the CDR3 is TGTGCCAGCAGTCCGCTCGCGAGCTCCTACAATGAGCAGTTCTTC. Translated: CASSPLASSYNEQFF.

The CDR3 is CASGLPAERTRTGELFF. CDR3 in DNA: TGTGCTAGTGGTTTGCCTGCCGAAAGGACAAGAACCGGGGAGCTGTTTTTT. The chain combines TRBV12-5 with TRBJ2-2, with D possibly being TRBD1 (5 bases). V was clipped by 2 bases and J by 5 bases, with 18 bases between them. CDR1 is LGHNT, CDR2 FRNRAP, per germline. The CDR3 extends over 17 amino acids.

The chain uses TRBV7-9 and TRBJ2-7; unclear D gene. The CDR3 has 11 residues. Germline V CDR1 and CDR2: SEHNR, FQNEAQ (reference sequence). Trimming stripped 9 bases from V and 1 base from J, with 7 bases between. The CDR3: CASTESYEQYF. CDR3 nucleotide sequence: TGTGCCAGTACAGAGTCCTACGAGCAGTACTTC.

The CDR3 DNA reads as TGTGCCACCCGAGGTCACAGGATAAACACAGATACGCAGTATTTT. Translating gives CATRGHRINTDTQYF. The V call is TRBV28, the J call TRBJ2-3, with a weak D call TRBD1 (5 bases). The CDR3 is 15 residues long. Trimming took off 10 bases at V and 2 bases at J, with 19 bases between the two ends. Germline V gives CDR1 MDHEN, CDR2 SYDVKM.

This clone was detected once. The chain employs TRBV4-3 and TRBJ2-7; D unresolved. The CDR3 sequence is 13 residues long. Trimming removed 1 base at V and 2 bases at J, with 6 bases between. Germline V gene data show CDR1 as LGHNA and CDR2 as YSLEER. The CDR3 loop reads CASSQVPAYEQYF. CDR3 in DNA: TGCGCCAGCAGCCAAGTTCCAGCCTACGAGCAGTACTTC.

The chain uses TRBV7-6 and TRBJ2-7; 8 bases agree with TRBD1. V was pared by 6 bases and J by 4 bases, with 5 bases of the junction left unmatched. CDR3 length: 13 amino acids. Germline loops: CDR1 SGHVS, CDR2 FNYEAQ. The CDR3 sequence: CASRPGQGYEQYF. CDR3 coding DNA: TGTGCCAGCAGACCTGGACAGGGATACGAGCAGTACTTC.

J is TRBJ1-5 and V is TRBV28; D gene ambiguous. Between the trimmed V and J ends, which lost 4 bases and 6 bases, there was a span of 25 bases. CDR1 MDHEN and CDR2 SYDVKM come from the germline V gene. The CDR3 has 18 residues. The CDR3 nucleotides are TGTGCCAGCAGTTCCCCCAGTCACTCGACGGCGGGGTCTCAGCCCCAGCATTTT. This codes for CASSSPSHSTAGSQPQHF.

The V and J genes are TRBV29-1 and TRBJ2-1; D is unresolved. The germline V gene has CDR1 SQVTM and CDR2 ANQGSEA. V shed 5 bases and J shed 3 bases, with 11 bases lying between them. The CDR3 consists of 13 residues. The CDR3 DNA follows: TGCAGCGTTATCGTCGGCAGCTACAATGAGCAGTTCTTC. Its translation is CSVIVGSYNEQFF.

The V and J genes are TRBV19 and TRBJ2-1, with D tentatively TRBD1 or TRBD2 (5 bases each). Trimming pared 4 bases from V and 15 bases from J, leaving 28 bases between. The CDR3 has 16 residues. Germline-derived CDR1 and CDR2 are LNHDA and SQIVND (reference sequence). CDR3 amino acids: CASSTPRDGKAHGLFF. DNA of the CDR3: TGTGCCAGTAGTACTCCAAGGGACGGAAAGGCGCATGGCCTGTTCTTC.

V is TRBV7-3 and J is TRBJ2-1; TRBD2 aligns across 7 bases. Germline trimming cut 4 bases from V and 5 bases from J; bases unmatched to any gene: 14. The CDR3 totals 17 residues. From germline, CDR1 is SGHTA and CDR2 FQGTGA. CDR3 DNA: TGTGCCAGCAGCTCAAGGAAACCTAGCGGAGGGGACAATGAGCAGTTCTTC. As protein: CASSSRKPSGGDNEQFF.

This clone has more than one count but fewer than ten. The rearrangement joins TRBV20-1 to TRBJ2-1; D not certain. Germline V gives CDR1 DFQATT, CDR2 SNEGSKA (reference sequence). Trimming took 5 bases from V and 8 from J, leaving 10 bases between them. The CDR3 extends over 11 amino acids. In DNA form, the CDR3 reads TGCAGTGCTGATAGGGCTCATGAGCAGTTCTTC. Translated, it gives CSADRAHEQFF.

The V gene is TRBV19, the J gene TRBJ1-1; D might be TRBD1 (5 bases). V lost 8 bases and J lost 0, with 10 bases in between. Per germline, CDR1 LNHDA and CDR2 SQIVND (reference sequence). The CDR3 length is 13 residues. The CDR3 DNA sequence: TGTGCCAGTCAAGACAGACTGAACACTGAAGCTTTCTTT. Its protein is CASQDRLNTEAFF.

The CDR3 is CASSQDSQGTYEQYF. The DNA for the CDR3 is TGCGCCAGCAGCCAAGATTCCCAGGGCACCTACGAGCAGTACTTC. The chain joins TRBV4-3 to TRBJ2-7, with a possible D match to TRBD1 (5 bases). Germline V gene sequence: CDR1 LGHNA, CDR2 YSLEER. CDR3 length equals 15 residues. V was shortened by 0 bases and J by 2 bases, with 11 bases between the two germline ends.

This clone was picked up one time. The genes are TRBV11-2 and TRBJ1-5; the match to TRBD1 covers 8 bases. Trimming removed 1 base from V and 6 bases from J; junction bases left unmatched: 5. Germline lookup yields CDR1 SGHAT and CDR2 FQNNGV. The CDR3 has 15 residues. Here the CDR3 reads CASSLGQGISQPQHF. The CDR3, as DNA: TGTGCCAGCAGCTTAGGACAGGGGATTTCTCAGCCCCAGCATTTT. Full variable domain (outside the CDR3, taken from reference TRBV11-2 and TRBJ1-5): EAGVAQSPRYKIIEKRQSVAFWCNPISGHATLYWYQQILGQGPKLLIQFQNNGVVDDSQLPKDRFSAERLKGVDSTLKIQPAKLEDSAVYLCASSLGQGISQPQHFGDGTRLSIL.

The gene calls are TRBV2 and TRBJ1-3; D is possibly TRBD1 (6 bases). Between the trimmed V and J ends, which lost 7 bases and 4 bases, there was a span of 14 bases. Germline V gene sequence: CDR1 SNHLY, CDR2 FYNNEI. The CDR3 spans 14 residues. CDR3 protein: CASKRGGEGNTIYF. CDR3 bases: TGTGCCAGCAAGAGGGGGGGGGAAGGAAACACCATATATTTT.

The genes are TRBV19 and TRBJ1-1; 8 bases agree with TRBD1. The CDR3 is made up of 14 amino acids. The V gene's germline CDR1 is LNHDA and CDR2 SQIVND (reference sequence). V lost 4 bases and J lost 5; bases outside the gene matches: 6. As DNA, the CDR3 is TGTGCCAGTAGTACGAGGACAGGGCGGACTGAAGCTTTCTTT. Amino acid sequence: CASSTRTGRTEAFF. Looking up the rest from reference TRBV19 and TRBJ1-1 gives the full variable domain: DGGITQSPKYLFRKEGQNVTLSCEQNLNHDAMYWYRQDPGQGLRLIYYSQIVNDFQKGDIAEGYSVSREKKESFPLTVTSAQKNPTAFYLCASSTRTGRTEAFFGQGTRLTVV.

This clone occurred a few times. The chain employs TRBV15 and TRBJ2-2; D might be TRBD1 or TRBD2, each matching 5 bases. Trimming cost V 5 bases and J 7 bases, with 20 bases left between them. Germline V gene lookup returns CDR1 LNHNV and CDR2 YYDKDF (reference sequence). The CDR3 loop spans 16 amino acids. The CDR3, as DNA: TGTGCCACCAGCTCGAGGGGAGCGGCCACAGGCGGGGAGCTGTTTTTT. Residues: CATSSRGAATGGELFF.

The table lists this clone with a few counts. The chain has TRBV19 and TRBJ1-4; no firm D call. CDR1 LNHDA and CDR2 SQIVND come from the germline V gene (reference sequence). V dropped 3 bases and J dropped 8 bases, with 19 bases sitting between them. The CDR3 length is 16 residues. Here the CDR3 reads CASSMVSTPSREKLFF. As DNA, the CDR3 is TGTGCCAGTAGTATGGTCTCGACACCCTCAAGGGAAAAACTGTTTTTT.

Here the CDR3 reads CASSLSHEQYF. CDR3 in DNA: TGTGCCAGCAGCTTAAGCCACGAGCAGTACTTC. The V call is TRBV7-8, the J call TRBJ2-7; D gene ambiguous. Trimming shortened V by 2 bases and J by 5 bases, and 4 bases separated the two germline ends. Per the germline V gene, CDR1 is SGHVS and CDR2 is FQNEAQ. This CDR3 region has 11 residues.

The chain links TRBV19 to TRBJ2-2; maybe TRBD1 (6 bases). The CDR3 runs 15 residues. Trimming cost V 7 bases and J 4 bases, with 16 bases left between them. Germline CDR1 reads LNHDA; CDR2 reads SQIVND (reference sequence). CDR3 coding DNA: TGTGCCAGTATTGATGGGGGCCAGACCACCGGGGAGCTGTTTTTT. This sequence encodes CASIDGGQTTGELFF.